Listed here are 13 T cell receptor beta chains from one sample, sequenced in a study of T-cell memory formation after mild COVID-19. TCRdb re-derived calls from the 5' RACE reads in MiXCR, one entry per CDR3 protein. Altogether more than 350,000 distinct CDR3 sequences are present, under 25% being singletons, with the ten largest covering around 12%. Sequencing input: PBMCs or a T cell subset sorted from them (not recorded which). These receptors all stem from an adult woman who had mild COVID-19 (a few samples of this study predate the infection). Cell type and time point are not known.

The sample holds a few counts of this clonotype. Here the CDR3 DNA reads TGTGCCAGCAGCACATCAAGAGCAACAGGGATCCACAATGAGCAGTTCTTC. Its translation: CASSTSRATGIHNEQFF. This chain links TRBV7-6 with TRBJ2-1, with D maybe TRBD1 (6 bases). Germline loops: CDR1 SGHVS, CDR2 FNYEAQ. CDR3 size: 17 residues. V was clipped by 5 bases and J by 5 bases, with 22 bases between them.

V and J are TRBV29-1 and TRBJ2-1, with unresolved D. Looked up from germline, CDR1 is SQVTM and CDR2 is ANQGSEA. The CDR3 spans 10 residues. V lost 4 bases to trimming and J lost 9 bases, with 7 bases between them. The CDR3 loop reads CSVAELEQFF. As DNA, the CDR3 is TGCAGCGTTGCAGAGCTTGAGCAGTTCTTC.

CDR3 coding DNA: TGTGCCAGCAGTGAAACGGCCGGACATGTCTACGAGCAGTACTTC. Translating it yields CASSETAGHVYEQYF. The chain combines TRBV6-1 with TRBJ2-7; TRBD1 might be the D (5 bases). Germline CDR1 MNHNS, CDR2 SASEGT. V shed 2 bases and J shed 3 bases, with 14 bases lying between them. This CDR3 is 15 amino acids long.

This chain connects TRBV12-3 or TRBV12-4 to TRBJ1-2, with D possibly TRBD1 on 5 matching bases. CDR3 length: 14 residues. Trimming took 6 bases from V and 5 from J, leaving 16 bases between them. DNA of the CDR3: TGTGCCAGCAGGCTTCTGGGGGGTGGATATGGCTACACCTTC. Protein product: CASRLLGGGYGYTF.

In this sample, this clonotype turned up a few times. The rearrangement joins TRBV30 to TRBJ1-2, with 7 positions matching TRBD1. The ends lost 2 bases at V and 7 bases at J; junction bases unmatched: 16. The CDR3 is 16 amino acids. Germline V gives CDR1 GTSNPN, CDR2 SVGIG (reference sequence). The CDR3 region is CAWSSPPPTGFRGYTF. CDR3 bases: TGTGCCTGGAGTTCCCCGCCTCCGACAGGGTTCCGTGGCTACACCTTC.

This clonotype was recorded many times. This rearrangement joins TRBV5-1 to TRBJ2-6; tentatively, D is TRBD2 (6 bases). Deletions cut 4 bases from V and 2 bases from J, with 25 bases between. From germline, CDR1 is SGHRS and CDR2 YFSETQ. The CDR3 spans 20 residues. CDR3 amino acids: CASSLLLVGGSSTGANVLTF. The CDR3 bases are TGCGCCAGCAGCCTCCTCCTAGTTGGGGGGTCCTCGACTGGGGCCAACGTCCTGACTTTC.

J is TRBJ2-5 and V is TRBV9, with 8 positions matching TRBD2. Germline assignment: CDR1 SGDLS and CDR2 YYNGEE. The CDR3 loop spans 18 amino acids. J gave up 5 bases and V 4 bases, and 19 bases lay outside the gene matches. The CDR3 bases are TGTGCCAGCAGCCCCCCCCAGCGGGAGAGTGGTTGGTGGGAGACCCAGTACTTC. It is translated as CASSPPQRESGWWETQYF. The full variable domain, rest sourced from reference TRBV9 and TRBJ2-5, is DSGVTQTPKHLITATGQRVTLRCSPRSGDLSVYWYQQSLDQGLQFLIQYYNGEERAKGNILERFSAQQFPDLHSELNLSSLELGDSALYFCASSPPQRESGWWETQYFGPGTRLLVL.

This clonotype was counted a few times. This chain connects TRBV7-9 to TRBJ2-1; D perhaps matches TRBD2 (6 bases). V lost 3 bases to trimming and J lost 13 bases, with 16 bases between them. The germline gives CDR1 SEHNR, CDR2 FQNEAQ (reference sequence). The CDR3 is 13 amino acids. The CDR3 DNA sequence: TGTGCCAGCAGCTTGGGACTGGGGTACGGACAGTTCTTC. Protein sequence: CASSLGLGYGQFF. The full variable domain, completed using reference TRBV7-9 and TRBJ2-1, is DTGVSQNPRHKITKRGQNVTFRCDPISEHNRLYWYRQTLGQGPEFLTYFQNEAQLEKSRLLSDRFSAERPKGSFSTLEIQRTEQGDSAMYLCASSLGLGYGQFFGPGTRLTVL.

This chain links TRBV5-1 with TRBJ2-5; D call uncertain. This CDR3 contains 15 residues. CDR1 and CDR2 (germline): SGHRS, YFSETQ. V was cut by 0 bases and J by 5 bases, with 14 bases left in between. CDR3 sequence (DNA): TGCGCCAGCAGCTTGGCGTTACGGCTCGGGGAGACCCAGTACTTC. Its protein is CASSLALRLGETQYF.

The rearrangement links TRBV20-1 to TRBJ2-7, with TRBD1 as a possible D gene (6 bases). The V and J ends lost 3 bases and 4 bases respectively, with 28 bases between them. Germline V lookup: CDR1 DFQATT, CDR2 SNEGSKA (reference sequence). The CDR3 is 18 amino acids. The CDR3 DNA reads TGCAGTGCTAGGGGGGCGAGGAGAGGGCAGGGCAGGGGATACGAGCAGTACTTC. This sequence encodes CSARGARRGQGRGYEQYF.

J is TRBJ1-5 and V is TRBV5-5; 7 nucleotides line up with TRBD1. V shed 4 bases, J shed 2 bases, and the junction held 6 bases outside the gene matches. Per germline, CDR1 SGHKS and CDR2 YYEKEE (reference sequence). This CDR3 has 15 amino acids. The CDR3, as DNA: TGTGCCAGCAGCATGACAGGGAGCGGCAATCAGCCCCAGCATTTT. Protein sequence: CASSMTGSGNQPQHF.

The table lists this clonotype with many counts. CDR3 bases: TGTGCCAGCAGTTTAGCGCACGGGCGAAGCTCCTACGAGCAGTACTTC. Translated, it gives CASSLAHGRSSYEQYF. J is TRBJ2-7 and V is TRBV12-3 or TRBV12-4; D not resolved. There are 16 residues in the CDR3. V lost 0 bases and J lost 0, with 12 bases in between.

The genes are TRBV6-6 and TRBJ2-1, with 8 bases fitting TRBD2. V was clipped by 5 bases and J by 9 bases; unmatched bases: 15. CDR1 is MNHNY, CDR2 SVGAGI, per germline (reference sequence). The CDR3 runs to 16 residues. The CDR3 region is CASSTAPSGFSGEQFF. For the CDR3, the DNA is TGTGCCAGCAGTACGGCCCCTAGCGGGTTCAGTGGTGAGCAGTTCTTC.